This T cell receptor beta chain was captured in a study of cytomegalovirus exposure and HLA in healthy donors. V was shortened by 1 base and J by 1 base, with 5 bases between the two germline ends. Germline-derived CDR1 and CDR2 are LNHDA and SQIVND (reference sequence). This CDR3 spans 14 amino acids. The PCR made use of 60 Vbeta and 13 Jbeta primers. The table came from immunoSEQ multiplex PCR; TCRdb's copy has only in-frame clones and leaves some out. This sample's table reports around 64,000 clones. The V call is TRBV19, the J call TRBJ1-5; D is uncertain. This TCR derives from a female donor in good health and CMV-seropositive. The sequenced sample was PBMCs. CDR3 sequence (DNA): TGTGCCAGTAGTATAGTGGGCAGCAATCAGCCCCAGCATTTT. Encoded protein: CASSIVGSNQPQHF. Full variable domain (remainder filled in from reference TRBV19 and TRBJ1-5): DGGITQSPKYLFRKEGQNVTLSCEQNLNHDAMYWYRQDPGQGLRLIYYSQIVNDFQKGDIAEGYSVSREKKESFPLTVTSAQKNPTAFYLCASSIVGSNQPQHFGDGTRLSIL.